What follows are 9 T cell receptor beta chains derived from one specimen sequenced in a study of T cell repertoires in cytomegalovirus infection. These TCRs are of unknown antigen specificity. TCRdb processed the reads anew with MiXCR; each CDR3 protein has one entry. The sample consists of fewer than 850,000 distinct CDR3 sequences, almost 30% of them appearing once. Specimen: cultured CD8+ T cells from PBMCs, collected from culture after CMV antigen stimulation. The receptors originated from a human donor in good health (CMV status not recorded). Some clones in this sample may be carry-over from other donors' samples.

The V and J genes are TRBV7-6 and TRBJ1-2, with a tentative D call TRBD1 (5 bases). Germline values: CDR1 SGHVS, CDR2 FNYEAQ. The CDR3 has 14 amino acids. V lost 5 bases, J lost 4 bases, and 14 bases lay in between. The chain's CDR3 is CASSPGRAIYGYTF. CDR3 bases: TGTGCCAGCAGCCCGGGCAGGGCAATCTATGGCTACACCTTC.

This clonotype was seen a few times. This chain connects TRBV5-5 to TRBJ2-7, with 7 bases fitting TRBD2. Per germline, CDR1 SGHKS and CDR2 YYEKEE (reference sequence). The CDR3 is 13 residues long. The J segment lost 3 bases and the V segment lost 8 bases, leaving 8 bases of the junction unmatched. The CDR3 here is CASEVGEGYEQYV. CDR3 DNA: TGTGCCAGTGAGGTCGGGGAGGGCTACGAGCAGTACGTC.

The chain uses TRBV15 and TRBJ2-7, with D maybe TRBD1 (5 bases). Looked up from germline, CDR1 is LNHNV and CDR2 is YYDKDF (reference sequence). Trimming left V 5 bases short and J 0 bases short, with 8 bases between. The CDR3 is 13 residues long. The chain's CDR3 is CATSPTASYEQYF. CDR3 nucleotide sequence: TGTGCCACCAGCCCGACAGCCTCCTACGAGCAGTACTTC.

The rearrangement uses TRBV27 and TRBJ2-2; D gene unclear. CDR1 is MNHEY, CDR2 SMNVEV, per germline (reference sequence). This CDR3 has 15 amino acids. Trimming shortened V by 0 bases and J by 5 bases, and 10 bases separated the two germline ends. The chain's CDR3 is CASSLSIGWTGELFF. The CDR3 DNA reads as TGTGCCAGCAGTTTATCAATCGGGTGGACCGGGGAGCTGTTTTTT.

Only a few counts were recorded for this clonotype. The CDR3 region is CASSLSWAFRDDFGYTF. The CDR3 bases are TGTGCCAGCAGTTTATCGTGGGCGTTTAGGGATGATTTCGGCTACACCTTC. V gene TRBV28 combines with J gene TRBJ1-2; D call uncertain. The CDR3 is 17 amino acids. The V gene's germline CDR1 is MDHEN and CDR2 SYDVKM. Trimming shortened V by 1 base and J by 8 bases, and 23 bases separated the two germline ends.

The CDR3 nucleotides are TGTGCCACCAGCAGCGGACAGGGGGTAGGAGAGACCCAGTACTTC. This encodes CATSSGQGVGETQYF. V is TRBV15 and J is TRBJ2-5, with TRBD1 matching over 10 bases. Trimming took 3 bases from V and 4 from J; bases not matched to a gene: 5. This CDR3 comprises 15 residues. Germline values: CDR1 LNHNV, CDR2 YYDKDF (reference sequence). Filled out from reference TRBV15 and TRBJ2-5, the complete variable domain reads DAMVIQNPRYQVTQFGKPVTLSCSQTLNHNVMYWYQQKSSQAPKLLFHYYDKDFNNEADTPDNFQSRRPNTSFCFLDIRSPGLGDTAMYLCATSSGQGVGETQYFGPGTRLLVL.

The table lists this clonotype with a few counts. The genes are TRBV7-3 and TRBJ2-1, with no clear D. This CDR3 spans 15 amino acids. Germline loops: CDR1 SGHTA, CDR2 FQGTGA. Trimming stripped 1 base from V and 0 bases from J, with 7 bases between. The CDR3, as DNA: TGTGCCAGCAGCTTAAGCCAAAGCTCCTACAATGAGCAGTTCTTC. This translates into CASSLSQSSYNEQFF.

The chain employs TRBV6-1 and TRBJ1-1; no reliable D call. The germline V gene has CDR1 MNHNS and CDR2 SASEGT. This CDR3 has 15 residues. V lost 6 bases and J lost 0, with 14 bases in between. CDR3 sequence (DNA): TGTGCCAGCAGCTCGAACAGCTTCATGAACACTGAAGCTTTCTTT. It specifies CASSSNSFMNTEAFF.

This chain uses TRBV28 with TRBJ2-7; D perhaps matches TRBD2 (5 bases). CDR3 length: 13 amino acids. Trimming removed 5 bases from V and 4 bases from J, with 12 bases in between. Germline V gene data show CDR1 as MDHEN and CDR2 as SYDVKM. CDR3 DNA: TGTGCCAGCAGTACCGGGGAGATTTACGAGCAGTACGTC. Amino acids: CASSTGEIYEQYV.